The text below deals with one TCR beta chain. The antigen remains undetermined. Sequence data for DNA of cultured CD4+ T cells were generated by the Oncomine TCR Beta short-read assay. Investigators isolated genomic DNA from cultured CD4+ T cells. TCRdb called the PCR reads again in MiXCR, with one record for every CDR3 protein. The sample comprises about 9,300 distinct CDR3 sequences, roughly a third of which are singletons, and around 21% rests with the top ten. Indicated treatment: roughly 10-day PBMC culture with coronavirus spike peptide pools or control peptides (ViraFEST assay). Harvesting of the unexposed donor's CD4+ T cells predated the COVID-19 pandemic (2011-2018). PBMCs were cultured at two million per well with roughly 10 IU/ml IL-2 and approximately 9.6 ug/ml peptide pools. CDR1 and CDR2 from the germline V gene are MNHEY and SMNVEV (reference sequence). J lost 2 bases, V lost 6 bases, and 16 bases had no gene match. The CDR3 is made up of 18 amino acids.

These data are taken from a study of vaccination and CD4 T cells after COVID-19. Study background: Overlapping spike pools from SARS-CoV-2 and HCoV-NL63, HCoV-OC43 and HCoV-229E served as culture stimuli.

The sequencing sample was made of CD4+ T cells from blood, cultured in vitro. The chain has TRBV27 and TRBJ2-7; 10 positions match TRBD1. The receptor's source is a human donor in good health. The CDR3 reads CASRVQKRSGQGAYEQYF. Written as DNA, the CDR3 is TGTGCCAGCAGGGTTCAGAAGCGTTCAGGACAGGGGGCCTACGAGCAGTACTTC.